This T cell receptor beta chain was sequenced for a study of blood T cell repertoires in COVID-19. Overall study: Researchers got acute and convalescent COVID-19 samples from the United States, Italy and Spain. PBMCs, B-cell-depleted T cells, or T cells provided the cDNA or gDNA that made up the material.

Original handling: Cell counts per sample came from amplifying reference gene primers. Libraries were prepared by immunoSEQ multiplex PCR; TCRdb keeps only in-frame clonotypes and omits some of them. From that table come the V and J calls and clone size; the DNA was used to work out D and trimming. The repertoire holds 130,000 or so clones, about nine tenths seen once, with less than 2.5% in the top ten. The CDR3 has 15 amino acids. Germline V CDR1 and CDR2: SGHNT, YYREEE (reference sequence). Trimming stripped 3 bases from V and 0 bases from J, with 13 bases between. Sequencing used peripheral blood. The clonotype originates from a man in his fifties or sixties with active COVID-19. The rearrangement joins TRBV5-4 to TRBJ2-7; perhaps TRBD1 as D (7 bases). This chain's CDR3 is CASSSAGQSSYEQYF. The DNA for the CDR3 is TGTGCCAGCAGCTCGGCGGGACAGAGCTCCTACGAGCAGTACTTC.